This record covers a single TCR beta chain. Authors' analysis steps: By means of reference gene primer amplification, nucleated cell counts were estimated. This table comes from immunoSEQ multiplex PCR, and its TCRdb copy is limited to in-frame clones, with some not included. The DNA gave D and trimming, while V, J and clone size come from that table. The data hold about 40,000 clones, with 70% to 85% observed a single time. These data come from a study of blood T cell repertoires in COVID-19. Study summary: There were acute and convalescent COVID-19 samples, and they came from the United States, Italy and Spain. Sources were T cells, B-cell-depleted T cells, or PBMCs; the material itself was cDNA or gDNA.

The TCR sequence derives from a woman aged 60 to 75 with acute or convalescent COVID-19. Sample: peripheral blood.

CDR3 coding DNA: TGTGCCAGCAGTTTTGGACAGTCCTATGGCTACACCTTC. It codes for CASSFGQSYGYTF. The genes are TRBV6-5 and TRBJ1-2, with D maybe TRBD1 (6 bases). Trimming removed 4 bases at V and 4 bases at J, with 10 bases between. Germline lookup yields CDR1 MNHEY and CDR2 SVGAGI. The CDR3 runs 13 residues.